These 10 T cell receptor beta chains share one sample of origin, sequenced in a study of glioma-infiltrating T cells. The iRepertoire nested amplicon-rescue multiplex PCR amplified TCR alpha and beta CDR3s from RNA. TCRdb re-derived calls from the multiplex PCR reads in MiXCR, one entry per CDR3 protein. The repertoire holds around 390,000 distinct CDR3 sequences, with less than 50% as singletons. Source material: glioma tissue, nonneoplastic brain tissue, or PBMCs (not recorded which). Receptor source: a human donor with low-grade glioma or glioblastoma, undergoing nonglioma brain surgery, or in good health (not recorded which).

Note on this clonotype: At one end, the junction sequence differs from germline, possibly due to a read error. The chain is built from TRBV7-2 and TRBJ2-1; D is ambiguous. The germline gives CDR1 SGHTA, CDR2 FQGNSA. The length of the CDR3 is 13 residues. The CDR3 loop is CASRETEYNEQLF. Here the CDR3 DNA reads TGTGCCAGCAGGGAAACAGAATACAATGAGCAGCTCTTC.

This sequence joins TRBV28 and TRBJ1-2; D possibly corresponds to TRBD1 (6 bases). Germline CDR1 reads MDHEN; CDR2 reads SYDVKM. Deletions cut 6 bases from V and 4 bases from J, with 18 bases between. The CDR3 is 15 amino acids. The chain's CDR3 is CASRLGGSESYGYTF. In DNA, the CDR3 is TGTGCCAGCAGACTTGGGGGCTCCGAGAGCTATGGCTACACCTTC.

The chain links TRBV6-2 or TRBV6-3 to TRBJ1-5, with unresolved D. V gave up 5 bases and J gave up 3 bases, with 14 bases separating them. Germline CDR1 MNHEY, CDR2 SVGEGT. CDR3 length equals 15 residues. Here the CDR3 reads CASSGPRRDNQPQHF. DNA of the CDR3: TGTGCCAGCAGTGGACCTCGGAGGGACAATCAGCCCCAGCATTTT.

There are a few counts of this clonotype. The chain links TRBV4-3 to TRBJ2-1, with D maybe TRBD2 (7 bases). The ends were cut back, 0 bases at V and 9 bases at J, with 12 bases in the middle. The CDR3 extends over 14 amino acids. Per the germline V gene, CDR1 is LGHNA and CDR2 is YSLEER. This CDR3 is CASSQDLRGAEQFF. CDR3 DNA sequence: TGCGCCAGCAGCCAAGATCTCCGGGGGGCTGAGCAGTTCTTC.

A few counts support this clonotype. The chain is built from TRBV25-1 and TRBJ1-5; D remains unclear. CDR3 length: 14 residues. Germline V gene lookup returns CDR1 MGHDK and CDR2 SYGVNS. Trimming took 4 bases from V and 2 from J, leaving 9 bases between them. The CDR3: CASSGTPGNQPQHF. CDR3 nucleotide sequence: TGTGCCAGCAGTGGCACCCCAGGCAATCAGCCCCAGCATTTT.

This clonotype was seen at least ten times. The chain employs TRBV20-1 and TRBJ2-1; the D is unclear. The CDR3 extends over 14 amino acids. The germline V gene encodes CDR1 DFQATT and CDR2 SNEGSKA (reference sequence). Trimming took off 0 bases at V and 6 bases at J, with 12 bases between the two ends. The CDR3 DNA is TGCAGTGCTAGAGATAGAACAGCCACCAATGAGCAGTTCTTC. Translation gives CSARDRTATNEQFF.

The chain combines TRBV6-1 with TRBJ2-7, with D possibly TRBD2 on 7 matching bases. Trimming stripped 7 bases from V and 3 bases from J, with 19 bases between. The CDR3 has 15 residues. From germline, CDR1 is MNHNS and CDR2 SASEGT. For the CDR3, the DNA is TGTGCCAGCATCGCCCAAGGGGGGGGGTGCTACGAGCAGTACTTC. It yields the protein CASIAQGGGCYEQYF.

V gene TRBV7-9 combines with J gene TRBJ2-6; D not resolved. CDR1 is SEHNR, CDR2 FQNEAQ, per germline (reference sequence). Trimming stripped 6 bases from V and 4 bases from J, with 10 bases between. The CDR3 loop spans 14 amino acids. CDR3 sequence: CASSFPRGANVLTF. The CDR3, as DNA: TGTGCCAGCAGTTTCCCCCGCGGGGCCAACGTCCTGACTTTC.

V is TRBV20-1 and J is TRBJ2-2; possibly TRBD2 for D (6 bases). V lost 0 bases and J 8 bases, leaving 16 bases between the germline ends. The CDR3 spans 15 residues. Per germline, CDR1 DFQATT and CDR2 SNEGSKA (reference sequence). CDR3 protein: CSARDPGLFSGELFF. The CDR3 DNA reads TGCAGTGCTAGAGATCCAGGACTATTTTCGGGGGAGCTGTTTTTT.

This clonotype was recorded a few times. The CDR3 loop is CASSPPSGVGFRDTQYF. CDR3 in DNA: TGTGCCAGCAGTCCTCCCTCGGGAGTAGGCTTCAGAGATACGCAGTATTTT. V gene TRBV28 combines with J gene TRBJ2-3; D perhaps matches TRBD2 (6 bases). The CDR3 has 17 amino acids. V gave up 5 bases and J gave up 5 bases, with 23 bases separating them. Per germline, CDR1 MDHEN and CDR2 SYDVKM.